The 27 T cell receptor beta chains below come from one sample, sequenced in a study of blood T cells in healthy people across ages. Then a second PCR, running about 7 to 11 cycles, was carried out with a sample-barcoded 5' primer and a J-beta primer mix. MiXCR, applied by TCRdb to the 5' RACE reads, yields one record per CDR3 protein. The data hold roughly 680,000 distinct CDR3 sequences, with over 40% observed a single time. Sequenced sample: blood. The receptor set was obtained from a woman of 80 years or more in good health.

The CDR3 nucleotides read TGTGCCAGCAGCTTAGACGGAGTGGTGGGCTACACCTTC. It encodes CASSLDGVVGYTF. The chain carries TRBV7-9 and TRBJ1-2; D not certain. The length of the CDR3 is 13 residues. The V gene lost 1 base and the J gene lost 8 bases, with 11 bases spanning the gap. The germline gives CDR1 SEHNR, CDR2 FQNEAQ (reference sequence).

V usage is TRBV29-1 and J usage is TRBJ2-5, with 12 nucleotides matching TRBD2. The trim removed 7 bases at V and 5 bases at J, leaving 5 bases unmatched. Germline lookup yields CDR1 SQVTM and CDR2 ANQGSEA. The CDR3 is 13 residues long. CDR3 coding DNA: TGCAGCGCTAAGACTAGCGGGAGCGAGACCCAGTACTTC. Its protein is CSAKTSGSETQYF.

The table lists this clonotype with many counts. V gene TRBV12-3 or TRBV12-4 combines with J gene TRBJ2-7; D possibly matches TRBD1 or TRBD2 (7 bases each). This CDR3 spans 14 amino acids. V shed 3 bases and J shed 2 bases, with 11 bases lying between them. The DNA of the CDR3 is TGTGCCAGCAGTTTTGCAGGGGGGGCCTACGAGCAGTACTTC. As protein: CASSFAGGAYEQYF.

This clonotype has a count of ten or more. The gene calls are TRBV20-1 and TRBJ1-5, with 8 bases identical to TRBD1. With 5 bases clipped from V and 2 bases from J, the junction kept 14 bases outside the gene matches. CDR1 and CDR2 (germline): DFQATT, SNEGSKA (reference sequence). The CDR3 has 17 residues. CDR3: CSAGPGQVPSGNQPQHF. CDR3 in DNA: TGCAGTGCTGGACCGGGACAGGTACCATCAGGCAATCAGCCCCAGCATTTT.

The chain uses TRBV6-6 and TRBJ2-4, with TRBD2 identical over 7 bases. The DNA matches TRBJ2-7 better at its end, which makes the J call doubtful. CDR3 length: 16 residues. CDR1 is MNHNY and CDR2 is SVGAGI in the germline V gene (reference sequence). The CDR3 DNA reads TGTGCCAGCAGTTACTCGATGGCAGCGGGGATCTACGAGCAGTACTTC. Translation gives CASSYSMAAGIYEQYF.

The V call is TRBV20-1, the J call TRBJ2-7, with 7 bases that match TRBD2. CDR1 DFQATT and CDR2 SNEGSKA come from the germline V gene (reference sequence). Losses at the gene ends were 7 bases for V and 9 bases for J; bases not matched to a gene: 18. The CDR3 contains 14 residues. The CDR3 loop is CSVQTSSEKGRQYF. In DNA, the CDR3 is TGCAGTGTTCAGACTAGCTCCGAAAAGGGGAGGCAGTACTTC.

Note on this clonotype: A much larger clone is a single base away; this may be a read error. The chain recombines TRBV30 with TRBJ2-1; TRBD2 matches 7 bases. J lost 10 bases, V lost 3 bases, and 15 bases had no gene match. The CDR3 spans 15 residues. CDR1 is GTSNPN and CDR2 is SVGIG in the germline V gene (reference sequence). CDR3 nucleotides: TGTGCCTGGAGGGACGGGACTAACGTACGAGGGGAGCAGTTCTTC. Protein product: CAWRDGTNVRGEQFF.

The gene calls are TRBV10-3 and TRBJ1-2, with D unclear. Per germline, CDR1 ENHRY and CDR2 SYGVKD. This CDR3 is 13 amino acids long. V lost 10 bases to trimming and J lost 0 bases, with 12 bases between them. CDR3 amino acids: CATTGVSNYGYTF. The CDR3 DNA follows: TGTGCCACCACCGGCGTGTCTAACTATGGCTACACCTTC.

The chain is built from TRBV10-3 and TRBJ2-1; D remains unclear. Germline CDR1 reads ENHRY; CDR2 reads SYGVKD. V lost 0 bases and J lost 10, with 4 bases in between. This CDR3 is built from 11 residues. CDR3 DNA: TGTGCCATCAGTGAGTCGAGGGAGCAGTTCTTC. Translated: CAISESREQFF.

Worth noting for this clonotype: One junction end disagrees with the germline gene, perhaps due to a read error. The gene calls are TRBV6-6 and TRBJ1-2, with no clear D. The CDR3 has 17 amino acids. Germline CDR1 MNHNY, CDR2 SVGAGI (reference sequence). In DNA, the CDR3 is TGTGCCAGCAGTAACTCTCCTCCGGGCTCAAAGGGCTATGGCTACACCTTC. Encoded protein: CASSNSPPGSKGYGYTF.

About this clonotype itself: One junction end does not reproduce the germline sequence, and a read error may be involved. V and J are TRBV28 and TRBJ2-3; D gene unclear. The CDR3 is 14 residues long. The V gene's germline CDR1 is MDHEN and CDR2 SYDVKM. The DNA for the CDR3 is TGTGCCAGCAGTTTCGGCCAGGTTACTTATACGCGGTATTTT. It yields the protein CASSFGQVTYTRYF.

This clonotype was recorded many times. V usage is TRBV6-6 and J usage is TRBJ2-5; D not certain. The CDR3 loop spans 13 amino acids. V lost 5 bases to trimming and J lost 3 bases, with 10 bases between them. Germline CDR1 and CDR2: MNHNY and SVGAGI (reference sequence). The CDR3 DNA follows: TGTGCCAGCAGTGGAGCATACAAAGAGACCCAGTACTTC. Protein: CASSGAYKETQYF.

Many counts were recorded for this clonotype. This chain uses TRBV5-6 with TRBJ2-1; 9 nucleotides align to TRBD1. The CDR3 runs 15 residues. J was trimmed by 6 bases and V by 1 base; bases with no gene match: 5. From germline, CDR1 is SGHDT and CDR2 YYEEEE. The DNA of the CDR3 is TGTGCCAGCAGCTTGTGGACAGGGGCCTCCAATGAGCAGTTCTTC. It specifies CASSLWTGASNEQFF.

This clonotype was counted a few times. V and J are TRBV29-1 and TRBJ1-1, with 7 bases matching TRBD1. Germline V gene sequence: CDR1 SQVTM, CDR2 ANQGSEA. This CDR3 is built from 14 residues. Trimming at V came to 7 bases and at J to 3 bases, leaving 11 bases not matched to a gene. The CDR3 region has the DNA TGCAGCGCCAGGACAGGCCATGAATACACTGAAGCTTTCTTT. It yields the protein CSARTGHEYTEAFF.

The CDR3 region has the DNA TGTGCCAGCAGTTACTCGGGGCTAGCGGGAGAGGAAGAGCAGTACTTC. Translated, it gives CASSYSGLAGEEEQYF. The chain carries TRBV6-2 or TRBV6-3 and TRBJ2-7; the match to TRBD2 covers 10 bases. The V gene's germline CDR1 is MNHEY and CDR2 SVGEGT. V shed 0 bases, J shed 7 bases, and the junction held 9 bases outside the gene matches. The CDR3 is 16 amino acids.

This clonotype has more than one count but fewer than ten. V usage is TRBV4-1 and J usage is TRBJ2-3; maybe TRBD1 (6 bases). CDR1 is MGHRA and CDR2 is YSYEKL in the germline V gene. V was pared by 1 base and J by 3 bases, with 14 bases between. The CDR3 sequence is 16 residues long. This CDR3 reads CASSQGVQGRTDTQYF. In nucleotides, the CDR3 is TGCGCCAGCAGCCAAGGGGTACAGGGCAGGACAGATACGCAGTATTTT.

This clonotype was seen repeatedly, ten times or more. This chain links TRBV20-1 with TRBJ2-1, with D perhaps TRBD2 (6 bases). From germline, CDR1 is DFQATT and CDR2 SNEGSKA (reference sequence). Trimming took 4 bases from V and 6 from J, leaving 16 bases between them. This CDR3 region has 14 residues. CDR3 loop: CSATRAGPTNEQFF. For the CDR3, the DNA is TGCAGTGCTACTCGGGCGGGGCCCACCAATGAGCAGTTCTTC.

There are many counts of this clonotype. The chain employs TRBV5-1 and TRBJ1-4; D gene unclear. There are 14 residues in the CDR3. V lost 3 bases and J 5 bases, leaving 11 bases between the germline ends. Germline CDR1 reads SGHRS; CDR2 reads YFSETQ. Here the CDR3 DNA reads TGCGCCAGCAGCTCCGGGCCGCCCAATGAAAAACTGTTTTTT. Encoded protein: CASSSGPPNEKLFF.

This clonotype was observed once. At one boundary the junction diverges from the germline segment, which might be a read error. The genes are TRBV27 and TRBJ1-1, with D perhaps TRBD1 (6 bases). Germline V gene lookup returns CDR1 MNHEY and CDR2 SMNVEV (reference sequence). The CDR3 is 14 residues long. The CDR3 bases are TGTGCCAGCAATTTAGATGGGGGCGCGACTGAAGCTTTCTTT. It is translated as CASNLDGGATEAFF.

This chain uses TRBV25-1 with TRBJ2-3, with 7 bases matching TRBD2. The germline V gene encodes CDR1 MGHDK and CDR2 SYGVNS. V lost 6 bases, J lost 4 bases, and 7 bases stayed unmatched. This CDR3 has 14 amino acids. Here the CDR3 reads CASRSGGSADTQYF. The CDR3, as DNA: TGTGCCAGCAGGTCGGGCGGGAGTGCAGATACGCAGTATTTT.

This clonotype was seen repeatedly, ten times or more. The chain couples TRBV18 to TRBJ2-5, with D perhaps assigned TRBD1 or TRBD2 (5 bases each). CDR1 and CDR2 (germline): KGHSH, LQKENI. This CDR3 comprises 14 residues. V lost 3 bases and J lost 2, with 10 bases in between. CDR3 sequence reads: CASSPGRTQETQYF. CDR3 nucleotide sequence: TGTGCCAGCTCACCGGGACGAACGCAAGAGACCCAGTACTTC.

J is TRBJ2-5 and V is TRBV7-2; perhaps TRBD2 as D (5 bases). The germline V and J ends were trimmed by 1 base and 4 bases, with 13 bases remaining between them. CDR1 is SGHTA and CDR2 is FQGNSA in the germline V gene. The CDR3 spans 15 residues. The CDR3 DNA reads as TGTGCCAGCAGCTTAGGCCTAGCAGGTTCAGAGACCCAGTACTTC. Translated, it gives CASSLGLAGSETQYF.

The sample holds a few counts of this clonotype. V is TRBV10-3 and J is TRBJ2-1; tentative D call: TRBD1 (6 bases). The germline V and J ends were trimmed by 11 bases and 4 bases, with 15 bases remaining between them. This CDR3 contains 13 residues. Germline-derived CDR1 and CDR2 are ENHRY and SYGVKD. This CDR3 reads CALRDTEYNEQFF. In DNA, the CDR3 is TGTGCCCTCCGGGACACGGAATACAATGAGCAGTTCTTC.

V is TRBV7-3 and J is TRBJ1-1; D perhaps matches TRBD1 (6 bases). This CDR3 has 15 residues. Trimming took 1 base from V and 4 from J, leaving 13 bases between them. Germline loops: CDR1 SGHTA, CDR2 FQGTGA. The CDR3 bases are TGTGCCAGCAGCTTAATCGGGGGGCAGGTCACTGAAGCTTTCTTT. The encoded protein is CASSLIGGQVTEAFF.

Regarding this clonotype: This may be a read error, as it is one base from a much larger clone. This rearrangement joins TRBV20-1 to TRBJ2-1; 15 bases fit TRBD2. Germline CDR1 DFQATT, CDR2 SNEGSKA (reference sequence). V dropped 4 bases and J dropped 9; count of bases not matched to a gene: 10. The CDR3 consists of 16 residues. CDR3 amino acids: CSAILPGLAGGSEQFF. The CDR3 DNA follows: TGCAGTGCTATTCTCCCGGGACTAGCGGGAGGTAGTGAGCAGTTCTTC.

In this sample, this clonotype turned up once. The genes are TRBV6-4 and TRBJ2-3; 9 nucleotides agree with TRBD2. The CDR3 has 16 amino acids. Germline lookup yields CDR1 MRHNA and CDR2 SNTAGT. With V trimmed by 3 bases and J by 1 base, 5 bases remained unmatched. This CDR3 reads CASSEGPSGGTDTQYF. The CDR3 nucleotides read TGTGCCAGCAGTGAGGGTCCTAGCGGGGGCACAGATACGCAGTATTTT.

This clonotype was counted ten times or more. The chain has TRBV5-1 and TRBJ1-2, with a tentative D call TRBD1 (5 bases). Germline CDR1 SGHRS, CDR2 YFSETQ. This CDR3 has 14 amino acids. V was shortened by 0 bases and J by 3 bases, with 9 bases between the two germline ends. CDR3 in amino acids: CASSLDGTHYGYTF. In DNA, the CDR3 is TGCGCCAGCAGCTTGGACGGGACGCACTATGGCTACACCTTC.